These 2 T cell receptor beta chains share one sample of origin, sequenced in a study of T-cell reconstitution after alpha-beta-depleted transplantation in children (dated by TCRdb to the mid-2010s). Library creation used PCR. Sequencing instrument: Illumina HiSeq 2500. TCR libraries were prepared with molecular barcoding, using unique molecular identifiers to normalize TCRbeta repertoire quantification. Starting from the raw public reads, TCRdb applied fastp trimming at Q25, assembled clones with MiXCR and retained in-frame beta chains. Identical CDR3 protein sequences are pooled into one entry, listed with their most common genes and DNA. The table for this sample lists around 530,000 distinct CDR3 sequences; about 33% of them were counted only once. Together, the top ten hold approximately 2.3% of the sample. Sequences were derived from PBMCs from the stem cell graft donor, sampled from the stem cell graft. The receptor set was obtained from a human donor who donated a stem cell graft to a child with aplastic anemia.

V and J are TRBV5-1 and TRBJ1-4; 10 nucleotides match TRBD1. V lost 0 bases to trimming and J lost 6 bases; unmatched junction nucleotides: 8. This CDR3 is 17 amino acids long. Germline V CDR1 and CDR2: SGHRS, YFSETQ. The CDR3 bases are TGCGCCAGCAGCTTGGTCTACCCCGGGACAGGGGATGAAAAACTGTTTTTT. This encodes CASSLVYPGTGDEKLFF.

The chain employs TRBV7-2 and TRBJ2-7, with D maybe TRBD2 (5 bases). Per germline, CDR1 SGHTA and CDR2 FQGNSA. The CDR3 length is 13 residues. V dropped 5 bases and J dropped 4 bases, with 12 bases sitting between them. The CDR3 region is CASSLLGMYEQYF. In DNA, the CDR3 is TGTGCCAGCAGCCTACTAGGCATGTACGAGCAGTACTTC.